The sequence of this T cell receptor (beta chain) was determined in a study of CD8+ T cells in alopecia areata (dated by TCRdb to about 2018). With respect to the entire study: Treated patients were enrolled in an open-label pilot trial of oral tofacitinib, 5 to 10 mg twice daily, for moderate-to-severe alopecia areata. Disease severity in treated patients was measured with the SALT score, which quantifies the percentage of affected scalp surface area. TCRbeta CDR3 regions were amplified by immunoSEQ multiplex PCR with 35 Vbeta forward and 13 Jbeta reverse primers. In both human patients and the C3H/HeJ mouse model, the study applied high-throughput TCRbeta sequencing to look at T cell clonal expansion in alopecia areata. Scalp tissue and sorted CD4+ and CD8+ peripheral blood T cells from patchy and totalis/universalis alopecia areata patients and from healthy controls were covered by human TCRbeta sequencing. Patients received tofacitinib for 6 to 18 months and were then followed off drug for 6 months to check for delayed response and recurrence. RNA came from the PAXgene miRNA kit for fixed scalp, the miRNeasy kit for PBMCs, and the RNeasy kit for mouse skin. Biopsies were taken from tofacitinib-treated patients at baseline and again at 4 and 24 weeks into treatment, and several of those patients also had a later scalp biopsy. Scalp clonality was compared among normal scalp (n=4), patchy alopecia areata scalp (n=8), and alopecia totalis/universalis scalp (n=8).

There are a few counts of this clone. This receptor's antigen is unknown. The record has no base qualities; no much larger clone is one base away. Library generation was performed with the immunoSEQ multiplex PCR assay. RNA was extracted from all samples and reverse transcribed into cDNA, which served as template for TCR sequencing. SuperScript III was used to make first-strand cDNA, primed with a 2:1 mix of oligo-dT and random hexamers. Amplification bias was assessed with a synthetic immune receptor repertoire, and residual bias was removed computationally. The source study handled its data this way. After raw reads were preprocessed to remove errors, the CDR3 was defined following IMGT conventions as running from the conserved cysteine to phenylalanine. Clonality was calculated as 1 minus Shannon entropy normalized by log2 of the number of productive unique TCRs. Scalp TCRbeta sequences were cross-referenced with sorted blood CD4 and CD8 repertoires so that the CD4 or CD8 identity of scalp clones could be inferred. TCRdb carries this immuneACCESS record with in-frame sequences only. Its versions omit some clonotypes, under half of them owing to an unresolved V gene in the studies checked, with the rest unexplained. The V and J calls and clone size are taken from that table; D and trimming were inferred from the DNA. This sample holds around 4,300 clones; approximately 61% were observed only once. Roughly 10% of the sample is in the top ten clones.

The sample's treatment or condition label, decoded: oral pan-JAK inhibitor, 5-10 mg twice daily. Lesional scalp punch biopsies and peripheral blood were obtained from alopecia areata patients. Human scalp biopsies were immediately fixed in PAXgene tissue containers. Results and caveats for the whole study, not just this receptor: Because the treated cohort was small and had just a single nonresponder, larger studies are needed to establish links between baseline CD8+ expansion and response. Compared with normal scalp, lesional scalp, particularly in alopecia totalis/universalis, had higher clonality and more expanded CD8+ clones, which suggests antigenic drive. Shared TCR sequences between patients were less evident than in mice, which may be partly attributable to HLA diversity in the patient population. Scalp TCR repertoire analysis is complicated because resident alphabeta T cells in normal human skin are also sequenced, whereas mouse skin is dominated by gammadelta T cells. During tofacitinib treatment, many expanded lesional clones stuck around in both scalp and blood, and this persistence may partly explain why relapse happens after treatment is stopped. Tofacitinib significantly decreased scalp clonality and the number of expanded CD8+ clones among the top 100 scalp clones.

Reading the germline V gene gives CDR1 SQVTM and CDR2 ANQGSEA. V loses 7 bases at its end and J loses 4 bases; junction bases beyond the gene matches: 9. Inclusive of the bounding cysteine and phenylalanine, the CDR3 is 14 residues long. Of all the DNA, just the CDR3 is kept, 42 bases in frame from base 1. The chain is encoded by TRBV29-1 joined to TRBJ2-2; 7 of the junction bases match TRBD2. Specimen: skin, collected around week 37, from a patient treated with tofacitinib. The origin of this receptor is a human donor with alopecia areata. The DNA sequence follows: TGCAGCGCCTGGGAGGGGTATAGCACCGGGGAGCTGTTTTTT. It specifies CSAWEGYSTGELFF.